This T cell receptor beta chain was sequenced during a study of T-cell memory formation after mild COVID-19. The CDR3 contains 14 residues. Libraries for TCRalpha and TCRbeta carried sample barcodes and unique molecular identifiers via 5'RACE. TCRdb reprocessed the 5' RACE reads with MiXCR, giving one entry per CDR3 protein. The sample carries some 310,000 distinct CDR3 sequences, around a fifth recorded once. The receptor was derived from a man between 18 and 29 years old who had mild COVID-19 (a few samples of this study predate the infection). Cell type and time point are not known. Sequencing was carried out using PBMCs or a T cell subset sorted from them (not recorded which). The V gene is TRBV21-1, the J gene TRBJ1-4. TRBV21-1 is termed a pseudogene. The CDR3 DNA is TGTGCCAGCAGTCCAGGCCGCCAGAAGGTGGAACTGTTTTTT. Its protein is CASSPGRQKVELFF.